Listed below are T cell receptor beta chains from one sample, sequenced in a study of identifying expanded T cells in peripheral blood. The table came from immunoSEQ multiplex PCR; TCRdb's copy has only in-frame clones and leaves some out. There are approximately 100,000 clones in the sample; about 89% occur only once, and over 15% lies in the top ten. The sample comprised blood. Source of these receptors: a person aged 18 to 70 in good health. CDR3s include the opening cysteine and the closing phenylalanine or tryptophan. The D gene is left open where the match is weak. Clone size is stated in some rows and not others, as once, few, many or a class when expanded.

size: .; V: TRBV4-2; J: TRBJ2-3; D: .; CDR3: CASSQVPPPYTQYF; DNA: TGTGCCAGCAGCCAAGTGCCCCCCCCCTATACGCAGTATTTT
size: once; V: TRBV10-1; J: TRBJ2-7; D: .; CDR3: CASSAHYQGEQYF; DNA: TGCGCCAGCAGTGCGCACTATCAGGGGGAGCAGTACTTC
size: .; V: TRBV28; J: TRBJ2-7; D: TRBD1; CDR3: CATRLWGQGNPYEQYF; DNA: TGTGCCACCAGGCTATGGGGACAGGGGAATCCCTACGAGCAGTACTTC
size: .; V: TRBV18; J: TRBJ2-7; D: .; CDR3: CASSQGTSGEQYF; DNA: TGTGCCAGCAGCCAAGGGACCTCGGGCGAGCAGTACTTC
size: .; V: TRBV7-6; J: TRBJ2-2; D: .; CDR3: CASSLGGDTGELFF; DNA: TGTGCCAGCAGCTTAGGCGGGGACACCGGGGAGCTGTTTTTT
size: .; V: TRBV29-1; J: TRBJ1-5; D: .; CDR3: CSVELLDSNQPQHF; DNA: TGCAGCGTTGAGTTGTTAGATAGCAATCAGCCCCAGCATTTT
size: .; V: TRBV10-3; J: TRBJ2-1; D: TRBD2; CDR3: CAISGDYRYNEQFF; DNA: TGTGCCATCAGTGGGGACTACCGCTACAATGAGCAGTTCTTC
size: .; V: TRBV2; J: TRBJ2-1; D: TRBD2; CDR3: CASSVAGAYGEQFF; DNA: TGTGCCAGCAGTGTAGCGGGGGCTTACGGTGAGCAGTTCTTC
size: once; V: TRBV7-2; J: TRBJ1-2; D: TRBD1; CDR3: CASSLYAGGTNYGYTF; DNA: TGTGCCAGCAGCTTATACGCAGGGGGCACTAACTATGGCTACACCTTC
size: .; V: TRBV5-4; J: TRBJ2-5; D: .; CDR3: CASSRQLGEGTQYF; DNA: TGTGCCAGCAGCCGTCAGTTAGGAGAAGGGACCCAGTACTTC